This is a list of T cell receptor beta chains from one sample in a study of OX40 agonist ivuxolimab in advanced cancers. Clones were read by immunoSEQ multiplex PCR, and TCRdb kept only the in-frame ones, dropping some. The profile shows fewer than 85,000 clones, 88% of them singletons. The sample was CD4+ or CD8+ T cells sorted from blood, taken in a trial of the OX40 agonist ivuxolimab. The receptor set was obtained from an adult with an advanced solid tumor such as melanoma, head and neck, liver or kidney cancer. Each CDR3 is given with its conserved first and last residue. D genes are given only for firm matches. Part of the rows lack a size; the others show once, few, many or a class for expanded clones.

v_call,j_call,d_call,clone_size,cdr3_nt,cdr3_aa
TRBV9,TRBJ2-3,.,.,TGTGCCAGCAGCGTAGGGTCCCGGAGCACAGATACGCAGTATTTT,CASSVGSRSTDTQYF
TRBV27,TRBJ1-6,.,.,TGTGCCAGTCGGGGTTGGGCGAATAATTCACCCCTCCACTTT,CASRGWANNSPLHF
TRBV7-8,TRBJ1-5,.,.,TGTGCCAGCAGCTTAGCCAGGGGAGGGAATCAGCCCCAGCATTTT,CASSLARGGNQPQHF
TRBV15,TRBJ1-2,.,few,TGTGCCACCAGCAGAGCTCCGGAAGCCGGGACTTCCGGCTACACCTTC,CATSRAPEAGTSGYTF
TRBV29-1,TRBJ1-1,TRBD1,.,TGCAGCGTTGTACAGGGGGGAACTGAAGCTTTCTTT,CSVVQGGTEAFF
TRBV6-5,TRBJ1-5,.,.,TGTGCCAGCAGCCGCCTCGAGGGACAGCCCCAGCATTTT,CASSRLEGQPQHF
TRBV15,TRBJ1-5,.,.,TGTGCCACCAGCCCGGGAGGACCGAATAGCAATCAGCCCCAGCATTTT,CATSPGGPNSNQPQHF
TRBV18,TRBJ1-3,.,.,TGTGCCAGCTCCCTCGGGCAGGGGAAAGACACCATATATTTT,CASSLGQGKDTIYF
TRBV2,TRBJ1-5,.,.,TGTGCCAGCAGTGAAACAGGAACCTATCAGCCCCAGCATTTT,CASSETGTYQPQHF
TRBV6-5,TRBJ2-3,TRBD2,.,TGTGCCAGCAGTTTGACTAGCGGGGGCGCCGCGACGCAGTATTTT,CASSLTSGGAATQYF
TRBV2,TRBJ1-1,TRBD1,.,TGTGCCAGCAGTGGACAGGGCGCGAACACTGAAGCTTTCTTT,CASSGQGANTEAFF
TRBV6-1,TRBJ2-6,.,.,TGTGCCAGCAGTAGGGAGGATGGGGCCAACGTCCTGACTTTC,CASSREDGANVLTF
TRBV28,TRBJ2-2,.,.,TGTGCCAGCAGTTTCTCGTACACCGGGGAGCTGTTTTTT,CASSFSYTGELFF
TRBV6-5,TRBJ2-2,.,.,TGTGCCAGTTTGACAGGGAGGTCCGGGGAGCTGTTTTTT,CASLTGRSGELFF
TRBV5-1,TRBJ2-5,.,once,TGCGCCAGCAGCTTGGGCGAAAGGGGGACCCAGTACTTC,CASSLGERGTQYF
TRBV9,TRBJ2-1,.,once,TGTGCCAGCAGCGTAGGACTCTCCAATGGGCAGTTCTTC,CASSVGLSNGQFF
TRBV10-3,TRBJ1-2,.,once,TGTGCCATCAGTGAGTCGTTTGGATCCTATGGCTACACCTTC,CAISESFGSYGYTF
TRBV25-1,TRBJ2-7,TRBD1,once,TGTGCCAGATCGACGGGACAGGGAAAACACGAGCAGTACTTC,CARSTGQGKHEQYF
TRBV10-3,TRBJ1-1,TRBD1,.,TGTGCCATCACTCCAGGGGGGATGAACACTGAAGCTTTCTTT,CAITPGGMNTEAFF
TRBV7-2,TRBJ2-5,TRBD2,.,TGTGCCAGCAGCTTAACGGGAGGGCCGGAGACCCAGTACTTC,CASSLTGGPETQYF
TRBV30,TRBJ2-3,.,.,TGTGCCTGGAATCGGAAAGATACGCAGTATTTT,CAWNRKDTQYF
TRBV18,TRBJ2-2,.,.,TGTGCCAGCTCACCACCACAAGGGAAACGGTTCGCGAACACCGGGGAGCTGTTTTTT,CASSPPQGKRFANTGELFF
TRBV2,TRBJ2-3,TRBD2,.,TGTGCCAGCAGGACCGGACTAGCGGGGGGGGCTAATACGCAGTATTTT,CASRTGLAGGANTQYF
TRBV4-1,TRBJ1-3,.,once,TGCGCCAGCAGCCAACCCGGGACATACTCTGGAAACACCATATATTTT,CASSQPGTYSGNTIYF
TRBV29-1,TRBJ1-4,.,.,TGCAGCGTGGGGAGGGGTAGTAACAACGGTGAAAAACTGTTTTTT,CSVGRGSNNGEKLFF
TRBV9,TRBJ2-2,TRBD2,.,TGTGCCAGCAGCGTAGGGCTAGCGGGAGGATACACCGGGGAGCTGTTTTTT,CASSVGLAGGYTGELFF
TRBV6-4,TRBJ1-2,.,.,TGTGCCAGCAGTACCGACGGTTTTACGGGTGGCTACACCTTC,CASSTDGFTGGYTF
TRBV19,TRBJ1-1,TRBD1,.,TGTGCCAGTACACAGGGGACGAACACTGAAGCTTTCTTT,CASTQGTNTEAFF
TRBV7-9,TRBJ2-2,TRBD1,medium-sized,TGTGCCAGCAGCTCGGGACAGGGGAACACCGGGGAGCTGTTTTTT,CASSSGQGNTGELFF
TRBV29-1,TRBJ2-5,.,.,TGCAGCGTTGTCTGGTCGTCCCAGTACTTC,CSVVWSSQYF
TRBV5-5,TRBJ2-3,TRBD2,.,TGTGCCAGCAGCTCCGGACTAGCGGGAGGTCGAGATACGCAGTATTTT,CASSSGLAGGRDTQYF
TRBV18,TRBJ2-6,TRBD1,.,TGTGCCAGCTCACAACAGACAGGGGGATATTCTGGGGCCAACGTCCTGACTTTC,CASSQQTGGYSGANVLTF
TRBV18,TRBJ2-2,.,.,TGTGCCAGCTCGGAGGGGTCCGGGGAGCTGTTTTTT,CASSEGSGELFF
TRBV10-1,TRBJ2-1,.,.,TGCGCCAGCAGTGCGGTTTCAAACGCGGGGTACAATGAGCAGTTCTTC,CASSAVSNAGYNEQFF
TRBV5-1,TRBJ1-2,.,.,TGCGCCAGCAGCCCGACAGCTAACTATGGCTACACCTTC,CASSPTANYGYTF
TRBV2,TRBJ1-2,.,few,TGTGCCAGCAGTGTGGTAGGGACGGGTGGCTACACCTTC,CASSVVGTGGYTF
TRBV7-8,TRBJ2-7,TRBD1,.,TGTGCCAGCAGCTGGACAGGTTACCCCTACGAGCAGTACTTC,CASSWTGYPYEQYF
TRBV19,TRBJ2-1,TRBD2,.,TGTGCCAGTAGTACTAGCGGGTACCCCCATGAGCAGTTCTTC,CASSTSGYPHEQFF
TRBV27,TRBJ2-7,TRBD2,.,TGTGCCAGCCGGGCTAGCGGGAGCCACGAGCAGTACTTC,CASRASGSHEQYF
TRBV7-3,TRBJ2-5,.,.,TGTGCCAGCAGCTTATCTAGTTCGGGGACCCAGTACTTC,CASSLSSSGTQYF
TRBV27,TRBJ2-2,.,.,TGTGCCAGCAGTTTGGAGTATAGCTGGTCCGGGGAGCTGTTTTTT,CASSLEYSWSGELFF
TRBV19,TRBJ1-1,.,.,TGTGCCAGTAGTATGGGAGATGGGCGAGAGGAAGCTTTCTTT,CASSMGDGREEAFF
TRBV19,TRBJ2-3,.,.,TGTGCCAGTAGACACAAGGTCCTAACAGATACGCAGTATTTT,CASRHKVLTDTQYF
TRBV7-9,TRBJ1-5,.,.,TGTGCCAGCAGCATCACCGGAGGGAGTCAGCCCCAGCATTTT,CASSITGGSQPQHF
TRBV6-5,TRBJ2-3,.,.,TGTGCCAGCAGTCCCCAACTGAGAACAGATACGCAGTATTTT,CASSPQLRTDTQYF
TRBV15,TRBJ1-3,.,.,TGTGCCACCAGCAGAGATTACTCCGGCCGGTTAGGAAACACCATATATTTT,CATSRDYSGRLGNTIYF
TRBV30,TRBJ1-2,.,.,TGTGCCTGGAGTCGACAGCTAAGCGACTATGGCTACACCTTC,CAWSRQLSDYGYTF
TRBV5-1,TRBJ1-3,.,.,TGCGCCAGCAGCTTGTCAGGGGCTTCTGGAAACACCATATATTTT,CASSLSGASGNTIYF
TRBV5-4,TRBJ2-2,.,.,TGTGCCAGCAGCTCCGGGGCCGGCGCCGGGGAGCTGTTTTTT,CASSSGAGAGELFF
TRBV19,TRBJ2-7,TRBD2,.,TGTGCCAGTCGGACTAGCGGGACTAGAGGTTACGACGAGCAGTACTTC,CASRTSGTRGYDEQYF
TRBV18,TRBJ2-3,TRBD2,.,TGTGCCAGCTCACCGATGGGAGGGTTCACAGATACGCAGTATTTT,CASSPMGGFTDTQYF
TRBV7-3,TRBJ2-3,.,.,TGTGCCAGCAGCCCAGGGGCGGGAGTTGGCACAGATACGCAGTATTTT,CASSPGAGVGTDTQYF
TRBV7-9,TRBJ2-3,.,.,TGTGCCAGCACCCCACCGGGGAGAAACACAGATACGCAGTATTTT,CASTPPGRNTDTQYF
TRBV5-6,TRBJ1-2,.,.,TGTGCCAGCAACGTCGGCACTCAAGGCTACACCTTC,CASNVGTQGYTF
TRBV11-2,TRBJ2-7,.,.,TGTGCCAGCAGTCGTAGCGGTCAGGACTACGAGCAGTACTTC,CASSRSGQDYEQYF
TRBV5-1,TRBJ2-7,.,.,TGCGCCAGCAGGGTCCGCAGTCCGTACTTC,CASRVRSPYF
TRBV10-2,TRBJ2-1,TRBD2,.,TGCGCCAGCAACCCGCTCCGCGGGAGAGGAGATGAGCAGTTCTTC,CASNPLRGRGDEQFF
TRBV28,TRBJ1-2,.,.,TGTGCCAGCAGTTTATCAGGCTATGGCTACACCTTC,CASSLSGYGYTF